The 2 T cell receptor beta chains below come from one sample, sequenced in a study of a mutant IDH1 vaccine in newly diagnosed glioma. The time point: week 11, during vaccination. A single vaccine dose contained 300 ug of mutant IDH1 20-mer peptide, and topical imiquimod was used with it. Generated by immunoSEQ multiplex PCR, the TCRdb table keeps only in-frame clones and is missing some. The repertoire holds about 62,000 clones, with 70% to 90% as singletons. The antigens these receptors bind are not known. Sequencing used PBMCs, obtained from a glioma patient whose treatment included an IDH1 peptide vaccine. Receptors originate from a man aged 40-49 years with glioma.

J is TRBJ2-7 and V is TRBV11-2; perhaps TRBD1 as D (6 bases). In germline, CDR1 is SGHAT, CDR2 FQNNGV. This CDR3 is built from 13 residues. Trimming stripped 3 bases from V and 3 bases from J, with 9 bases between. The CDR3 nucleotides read TGTGCCAGCAGCTTGGGGACAAGCTACGAGCAGTACTTC. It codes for CASSLGTSYEQYF. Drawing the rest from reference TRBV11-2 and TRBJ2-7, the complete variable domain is EAGVAQSPRYKIIEKRQSVAFWCNPISGHATLYWYQQILGQGPKLLIQFQNNGVVDDSQLPKDRFSAERLKGVDSTLKIQPAKLEDSAVYLCASSLGTSYEQYFGPGTRLTVT.

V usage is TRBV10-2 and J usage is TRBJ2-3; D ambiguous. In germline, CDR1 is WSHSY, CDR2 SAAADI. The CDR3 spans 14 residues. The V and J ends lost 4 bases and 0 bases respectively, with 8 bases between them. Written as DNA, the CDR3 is TGCGCCAGCAGTGCCACGGCGAGCACAGATACGCAGTATTTT. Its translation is CASSATASTDTQYF.